The 30 T cell receptor beta chains below come from one sample, sequenced in a study of T cells in Graves' hyperthyroidism and ophthalmopathy. The investigators amplified TCR beta CDR3 regions from RNA transcripts. The study used the HTBI primer set for a first-round RT-PCR of the TCR CDR3. Each CDR3 protein gets one entry after TCRdb re-called the multiplex PCR reads with MiXCR. The sample gives about 520,000 distinct CDR3 sequences, around 22% of which show up once; 10% to 12% is in the top ten. The sequenced sample consisted of blood. All receptors derive from a woman aged 25-40 years with Graves' ophthalmopathy.

The J gene is TRBJ2-7, the V gene TRBV2, with 7 positions matching TRBD2. The CDR3 is 18 amino acids. Germline trimming cut 4 bases from V and 3 bases from J; bases unmatched to any gene: 18. Per the germline V gene, CDR1 is SNHLY and CDR2 is FYNNEI. In DNA, the CDR3 is TGTGCCAGCAGTGGGGCCGGGATTTCGACTAGCAGAAACTACGAGCAGTACTTC. Translation gives CASSGAGISTSRNYEQYF.

The chain couples TRBV25-1 to TRBJ1-2, with 10 nucleotides matching TRBD1. CDR3 length: 16 residues. Germline CDR1 and CDR2: MGHDK and SYGVNS. Trimming cost V 3 bases and J 7 bases; bases outside gene matches: 11. CDR3 sequence reads: CASSDPRTGGAGGYTF. The CDR3 DNA sequence: TGTGCCAGCAGTGACCCCCGGACAGGGGGGGCGGGTGGCTACACCTTC.

Ten or more counts support this clonotype. The genes are TRBV6-1 and TRBJ2-7; 14 nucleotides align to TRBD2. In germline, CDR1 is MNHNS, CDR2 SASEGT. The CDR3 is 16 amino acids. J lost 2 bases, V lost 5 bases, and 5 bases had no gene match. The CDR3 sequence: CASSPGLAGVTYEQYF. The CDR3 nucleotides read TGTGCCAGCAGTCCGGGACTAGCGGGGGTAACCTACGAGCAGTACTTC.

The rearrangement joins TRBV28 to TRBJ2-7; 11 bases map to TRBD2. The CDR3 covers 17 residues. Trimming at V came to 3 bases and at J to 3 bases, leaving 10 bases not matched to a gene. CDR1 MDHEN and CDR2 SYDVKM come from the germline V gene. This CDR3 reads CASSLRTSGRGVYEQYF. CDR3 coding DNA: TGTGCCAGCAGTTTGCGGACTAGCGGGCGAGGGGTCTACGAGCAGTACTTC.

This clonotype was seen many times. The chain joins TRBV20-1 to TRBJ2-5, with a tentative D call TRBD1 (5 bases). The germline V and J ends were trimmed by 3 bases and 5 bases, with 16 bases remaining between them. Germline CDR1 is DFQATT and CDR2 is SNEGSKA (reference sequence). The CDR3 runs to 14 residues. This CDR3 is CSASGRVEFETQYF. CDR3 sequence (DNA): TGCAGTGCTAGCGGCAGGGTAGAGTTCGAGACCCAGTACTTC.

The chain couples TRBV29-1 to TRBJ1-2; D is uncertain. Trimming took off 6 bases at V and 6 bases at J, with 8 bases between the two ends. CDR3 length: 10 amino acids. Germline CDR1 reads SQVTM; CDR2 reads ANQGSEA. CDR3 sequence reads: CSVQYNGYTF. For the CDR3, the DNA is TGCAGCGTCCAATATAATGGCTACACCTTC.

The chain carries TRBV28 and TRBJ2-7, with 11 bases identical to TRBD1. J gave up 7 bases and V 5 bases, and 10 bases lay outside the gene matches. CDR3 length: 15 amino acids. CDR1 and CDR2 from the germline V gene are MDHEN and SYDVKM. DNA for the CDR3: TGTGCCAGCAGTACCACCCGGGACAGGGGGAGGGAGCAGTACTTC. Encoded protein: CASSTTRDRGREQYF.

A remark on this clonotype: It may be a read error: a sequence one base away is much more abundant. V is TRBV27 and J is TRBJ1-2; unclear D gene. The CDR3 totals 12 residues. CDR1 is MNHEY, CDR2 SMNVEV, per germline (reference sequence). Deletions cut 2 bases from V and 8 bases from J, with 9 bases between. CDR3 DNA: TGTGCCAGCAGTTTACATGGGGAGGGCTACACCTTC. Protein: CASSLHGEGYTF.

This clonotype appeared many times. J is TRBJ1-1 and V is TRBV29-1; perhaps TRBD1 as D (6 bases). The V end lost 6 bases, the J end lost 8 bases, and 13 bases lay between the germline ends. Per germline, CDR1 SQVTM and CDR2 ANQGSEA. The CDR3 is made up of 11 amino acids. In DNA, the CDR3 is TGCAGCGTGGCCAGGGGCGCGGAAGCTTTCTTT. It encodes CSVARGAEAFF. Looking up the rest from reference TRBV29-1 and TRBJ1-1 gives the full variable domain: SAVISQKPSRDICQRGTSLTIQCQVDSQVTMMFWYRQQPGQSLTLIATANQGSEATYESGFVIDKFPISRPNLTFSTLTVSNMSPEDSSIYLCSVARGAEAFFGQGTRLTVV.

This sequence joins TRBV10-3 and TRBJ1-1; possible D gene TRBD1, 6 bases. Trimming left V 5 bases short and J 5 bases short, with 12 bases between. The CDR3 extends over 13 amino acids. Germline-derived CDR1 and CDR2 are ENHRY and SYGVKD. For the CDR3, the DNA is TGTGCCATCAGTTACAGGGCCGGTACTGAAGCTTTCTTT. It codes for CAISYRAGTEAFF.

The sample holds a few counts of this clonotype. The chain links TRBV12-3 or TRBV12-4 to TRBJ2-7, with D possibly TRBD2 on 6 matching bases. This CDR3 is built from 13 residues. The ends were cut back, 9 bases at V and 2 bases at J, with 14 bases in the middle. CDR3 DNA sequence: TGTGCCAGTACCCTCTCGGGGGCCTACGAGCAGTACTTC. It codes for CASTLSGAYEQYF.

This sequence joins TRBV20-1 and TRBJ2-7; 10 nucleotides align to TRBD1. Germline CDR1 and CDR2: DFQATT and SNEGSKA (reference sequence). The CDR3 has 12 residues. The CDR3 spells CSARERQGATHV. CDR3 nucleotides: TGCAGTGCTAGAGAACGACAGGGGGCGACGCACGTC.

The chain couples TRBV5-1 to TRBJ1-1; D is uncertain. The CDR3 length is 14 residues. The V gene lost 4 bases and the J gene lost 0 bases, with 10 bases spanning the gap. Germline-derived CDR1 and CDR2 are SGHRS and YFSETQ. The CDR3 nucleotides are TGCGCCAGCAGCACCGATGGAATGAACACTGAAGCTTTCTTT. It codes for CASSTDGMNTEAFF.

There are a few counts of this clonotype. The V call is TRBV5-1, the J call TRBJ1-1; tentative D call: TRBD1 (5 bases). The CDR3 loop spans 13 amino acids. Trimming took off 2 bases at V and 7 bases at J, with 12 bases between the two ends. Germline V gene sequence: CDR1 SGHRS, CDR2 YFSETQ. The CDR3 sequence is CASSFGAANEAFF. In DNA, the CDR3 is TGCGCCAGCAGCTTCGGGGCAGCTAATGAAGCTTTCTTT.

In its sample, this clonotype was seen many times. This chain connects TRBV5-1 to TRBJ1-2, with TRBD1 matching over 12 bases. The J segment lost 7 bases and the V segment lost 7 bases, leaving 8 bases of the junction unmatched. Germline V CDR1 and CDR2: SGHRS, YFSETQ. The CDR3 consists of 14 residues. This CDR3 reads CASFPGTGGSGYTF. The DNA of the CDR3 is TGCGCCAGCTTCCCCGGGACAGGGGGCTCTGGCTACACCTTC.

Ten or more counts support this clonotype. CDR3 in amino acids: CASSLGGRNSNQPQHF. The CDR3 DNA reads TGTGCCAGCAGCTTAGGAGGCAGGAATAGCAATCAGCCCCAGCATTTT. This chain joins TRBV7-8 and TRBJ1-5; D is unresolved. Trimming shortened V by 1 base and J by 0 bases, and 10 bases separated the two germline ends. The CDR3 covers 16 residues. Per germline, CDR1 SGHVS and CDR2 FQNEAQ.

There are many counts of this clonotype. The rearrangement joins TRBV6-2 or TRBV6-3 to TRBJ2-5; possibly TRBD1 for D (6 bases). The length of the CDR3 is 16 residues. In germline, CDR1 is MNHEY, CDR2 SVGEGT. The V and J ends lost 2 bases and 1 base respectively, with 14 bases between them. The CDR3 sequence: CASSYGIVGGQETQYF. CDR3 in DNA: TGTGCCAGCAGTTACGGAATAGTAGGGGGCCAAGAGACCCAGTACTTC.

The chain carries TRBV28 and TRBJ2-5; unclear D gene. CDR3 length: 12 amino acids. Germline V gene lookup returns CDR1 MDHEN and CDR2 SYDVKM. V was clipped by 5 bases and J by 10 bases, with 14 bases between them. CDR3 loop: CASSTKGVGQYF. For the CDR3, the DNA is TGTGCCAGCAGTACGAAGGGTGTCGGCCAGTACTTC.

This chain links TRBV28 with TRBJ2-4; TRBD2 matches 7 bases. Germline lookup yields CDR1 MDHEN and CDR2 SYDVKM. The CDR3 totals 16 residues. Losses at the gene ends were 8 bases for V and 4 bases for J; bases not matched to a gene: 14. DNA for the CDR3: TGTGCCAGCCATACCCCCGAGGGGAGGGCGAAAAACATTCAGTACTTC. Amino acids: CASHTPEGRAKNIQYF.

The sample holds many counts of this clonotype. The chain carries TRBV5-1 and TRBJ2-7; D possibly matches TRBD1 or TRBD2 (5 bases each). CDR3 length: 14 amino acids. CDR1 and CDR2 from the germline V gene are SGHRS and YFSETQ. Trimming took off 5 bases at V and 3 bases at J, with 15 bases between the two ends. Here the CDR3 DNA reads TGCGCCAGCAGGATGGGGGTCAATATCTACGAGCAGTACTTC. Residues: CASRMGVNIYEQYF.

In the case of this clonotype: This clone may be a read error of a much larger clone one base away. The V call is TRBV15, the J call TRBJ1-1; tentative D call: TRBD1 (5 bases). The length of the CDR3 is 13 residues. Trimming took off 4 bases at V and 0 bases at J, with 6 bases between the two ends. Germline CDR1 LNHNV, CDR2 YYDKDF (reference sequence). The CDR3 protein is CATSKTVNTEAFF. CDR3 sequence (DNA): TGTGCCACCAGCAAGACAGTGAACACTGAAGCTTTCTTT.

The genes are TRBV24-1 and TRBJ1-2; D is unclear. Trimming took 3 bases from V and 2 from J, leaving 12 bases between them. Germline-derived CDR1 and CDR2 are KGHDR and SFDVKD. This CDR3 contains 15 residues. This CDR3 reads CATSDPIRGNYGYTF. The DNA of the CDR3 is TGTGCCACCAGTGATCCGATCCGTGGGAACTATGGCTACACCTTC.

This chain joins TRBV6-2 or TRBV6-3 and TRBJ2-7; D remains ambiguous. Germline lookup yields CDR1 MNHEY and CDR2 SVGEGT. The CDR3 contains 16 residues. V was clipped by 1 base and J by 0 bases, with 13 bases between them. CDR3 region: CASSYFGPASSYEQYF. The CDR3 DNA is TGTGCCAGCAGTTACTTCGGCCCCGCTTCCTCCTACGAGCAGTACTTC.

This clonotype was found many times. The genes are TRBV20-1 and TRBJ1-2; D is perhaps TRBD1 (5 bases). V was pared by 5 bases and J by 0 bases, with 7 bases between. The CDR3 is 12 residues long. Germline V gene lookup returns CDR1 DFQATT and CDR2 SNEGSKA (reference sequence). The CDR3 loop reads CSAGTANYGYTF. In DNA form, the CDR3 reads TGCAGTGCTGGGACGGCTAACTATGGCTACACCTTC.

V usage is TRBV29-1 and J usage is TRBJ1-1; D unclear. The CDR3 totals 13 residues. V was shortened by 7 bases and J by 1 base, with 13 bases between the two germline ends. Germline CDR1 and CDR2: SQVTM and ANQGSEA. CDR3: CSAAWTGNTEAFF. In DNA form, the CDR3 reads TGCAGCGCGGCCTGGACGGGGAACACTGAAGCTTTCTTT.

The chain is built from TRBV4-1 and TRBJ1-1; 7 bases are shared with TRBD1. Losses at the gene ends were 4 bases for V and 1 base for J; bases not matched to a gene: 6. This CDR3 contains 15 residues. CDR1 is MGHRA and CDR2 is YSYEKL in the germline V gene. CDR3 coding DNA: TGCGCCAGCAGCCTCCGGGACAGATCGAACACTGAAGCTTTCTTT. Its translation is CASSLRDRSNTEAFF.

The sample holds many counts of this clonotype. This sequence joins TRBV7-9 and TRBJ1-1, with 7 bases fitting TRBD1. V lost 5 bases to trimming and J lost 0 bases; unmatched junction nucleotides: 6. The germline V gene has CDR1 SEHNR and CDR2 FQNEAQ (reference sequence). The CDR3 totals 15 residues. The CDR3 DNA is TGTGCCAGCAGCGGCACCAGGGGGTTGAACACTGAAGCTTTCTTT. Translated, it gives CASSGTRGLNTEAFF.

This clonotype was seen only a few times. A read error may explain this, as a much larger clone is one base away. V and J are TRBV20-1 and TRBJ1-1; 10 bases are shared with TRBD1. The CDR3 is 14 amino acids. The germline gives CDR1 DFQATT, CDR2 SNEGSKA (reference sequence). The CDR3 loop is CSARDGQGDTEACF. The CDR3 nucleotides read TGCAGTGCTAGAGATGGACAGGGGGACACTGAAGCTTGCTTT.

This clonotype was picked up many times. Mismatch with germline at one junction end may stem from a read error. CDR3 in amino acids: CATKSPSWETQYF. Here the CDR3 DNA reads TGTGCAACCAAATCCCCCTCCTGGGAGACCCAGTACTTC. The chain combines TRBV15 with TRBJ2-5; no reliable D call. This CDR3 has 13 residues. The V gene's germline CDR1 is LNHNV and CDR2 YYDKDF (reference sequence).

This clonotype was seen at least ten times. This chain links TRBV28 with TRBJ1-1; D possibly corresponds to TRBD1 (6 bases). This CDR3 has 15 amino acids. Germline CDR1 reads MDHEN; CDR2 reads SYDVKM. Trimming left V 5 bases short and J 3 bases short, with 16 bases between. The DNA for the CDR3 is TGTGCCAGCAGTACCTCACAGGGCTCCTACACTGAAGCTTTCTTT. It specifies CASSTSQGSYTEAFF.